The T cell receptor (beta chain) described here comes from a study of T cell responses to AZD1222 COVID-19 vaccine. Study-level points and caveats: Dominant CD4 TCR responses targeted spike regions 160-218 and 743-854. The donor cohort was predominantly white British with a female majority, and clonal diversity may have been underestimated. Two AZD1222 doses significantly raised spike-specific TCR breadth and depth over controls.

This clone was found once. The antigen is undetermined. TCRdb's copy holds only in-frame clones and misses some; the assay was immunoSEQ multiplex PCR. The table includes approximately 130,000 clones, 90% detected once. Trimming removed 3 bases from V and 9 bases from J; junction bases left unmatched: 5. The CDR3 runs 14 residues. CDR1 and CDR2 (germline): MNHEY, SMNVEV (reference sequence). The rearrangement joins TRBV27 to TRBJ2-1; 10 nucleotides align to TRBD2. The origin of this receptor is an adult who received the MenACWY meningococcal vaccine as a control. Sample: peripheral blood, taken 28 days after the second dose of the MenACWY control vaccine. The CDR3 sequence is CASSFSGGEIEQFF. The DNA for the CDR3 is TGTGCCAGCAGTTTCAGCGGGGGGGAAATTGAGCAGTTCTTC.